The TCR beta chain under discussion was sequenced for a study of vaccination and CD4 T cells after COVID-19. The sample's time point: late sampling 161 to 241 days after vaccination in a few convalescent patients. As to treatment: roughly 10-day PBMC culture with coronavirus spike peptide pools or control peptides (ViraFEST assay). The germline CDR1 and CDR2 sequences are SGHVT and SQSDAQ. The CDR3 is 15 amino acids. V shed 2 bases and J shed 2 bases, with 7 bases lying between them. About this clonotype itself: Its antigen is currently unknown.

Sequenced with the Oncomine TCR Beta short-read assay was DNA taken from cultured CD4+ T cells. TCRdb re-derived calls from the PCR reads in MiXCR, one entry per CDR3 protein. Here the sample spans about 17,000 distinct CDR3 sequences, approximately 56% being singletons. This chain uses TRBV7-4 with TRBJ1-6; D not certain. Source: CD4+ T cells from blood, cultured in vitro, taken about 7 months after SARS-CoV-2 vaccination. The clonotype originates from a human donor who had recovered from COVID-19. The CDR3 region has the DNA TGTGCCAGCAGCTTATGGGTTCCCTATAATTCACCCCTCCACTTT. This sequence encodes CASSLWVPYNSPLHF.